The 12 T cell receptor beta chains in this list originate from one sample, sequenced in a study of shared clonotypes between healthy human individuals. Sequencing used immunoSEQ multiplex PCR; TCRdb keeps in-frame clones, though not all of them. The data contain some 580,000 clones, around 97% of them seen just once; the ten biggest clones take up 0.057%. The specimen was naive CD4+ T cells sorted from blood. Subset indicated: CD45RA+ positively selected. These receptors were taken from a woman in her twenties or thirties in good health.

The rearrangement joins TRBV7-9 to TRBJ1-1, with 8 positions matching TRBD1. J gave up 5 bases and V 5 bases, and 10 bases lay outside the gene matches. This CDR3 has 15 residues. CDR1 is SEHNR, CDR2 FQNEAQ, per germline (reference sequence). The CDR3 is CASSRPGQGETEAFF. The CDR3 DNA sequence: TGTGCCAGCAGCCGACCAGGACAGGGCGAAACTGAAGCTTTCTTT.

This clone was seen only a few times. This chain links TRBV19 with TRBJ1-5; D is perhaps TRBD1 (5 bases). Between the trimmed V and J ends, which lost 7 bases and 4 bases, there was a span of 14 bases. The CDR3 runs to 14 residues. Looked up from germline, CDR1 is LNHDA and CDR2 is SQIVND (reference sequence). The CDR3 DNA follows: TGTGCCAGTACGCATGAGGGGCGGAATCAGCCCCAGCATTTT. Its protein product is CASTHEGRNQPQHF. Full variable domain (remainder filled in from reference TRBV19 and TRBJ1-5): DGGITQSPKYLFRKEGQNVTLSCEQNLNHDAMYWYRQDPGQGLRLIYYSQIVNDFQKGDIAEGYSVSREKKESFPLTVTSAQKNPTAFYLCASTHEGRNQPQHFGDGTRLSIL.

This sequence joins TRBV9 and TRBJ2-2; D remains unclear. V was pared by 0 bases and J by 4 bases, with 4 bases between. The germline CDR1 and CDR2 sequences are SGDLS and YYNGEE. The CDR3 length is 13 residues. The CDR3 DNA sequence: TGTGCCAGCAGCGTAGGGGTCACCGGGGAGCTGTTTTTT. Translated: CASSVGVTGELFF.

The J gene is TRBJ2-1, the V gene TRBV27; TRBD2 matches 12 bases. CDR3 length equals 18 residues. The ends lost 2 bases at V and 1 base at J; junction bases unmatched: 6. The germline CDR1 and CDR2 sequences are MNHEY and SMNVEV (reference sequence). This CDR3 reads CASSLRLAGVSSYNEQFF. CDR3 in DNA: TGTGCCAGCAGTTTAAGACTAGCGGGAGTTAGTTCCTACAATGAGCAGTTCTTC.

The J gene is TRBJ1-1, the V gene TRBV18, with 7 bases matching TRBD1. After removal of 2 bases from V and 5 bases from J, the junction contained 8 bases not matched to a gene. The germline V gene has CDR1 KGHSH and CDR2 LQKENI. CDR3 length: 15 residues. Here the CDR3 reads CASSPRQGDSTEAFF. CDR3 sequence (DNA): TGTGCCAGCTCACCAAGACAGGGTGACAGTACTGAAGCTTTCTTT.

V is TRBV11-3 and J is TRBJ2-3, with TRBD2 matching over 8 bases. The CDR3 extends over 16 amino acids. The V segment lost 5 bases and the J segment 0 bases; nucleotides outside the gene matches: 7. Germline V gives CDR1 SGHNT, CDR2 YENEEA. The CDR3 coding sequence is TGTGCCAGCAGCCTGACTAGCGCCTCAAGCACAGATACGCAGTATTTT. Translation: CASSLTSASSTDTQYF.

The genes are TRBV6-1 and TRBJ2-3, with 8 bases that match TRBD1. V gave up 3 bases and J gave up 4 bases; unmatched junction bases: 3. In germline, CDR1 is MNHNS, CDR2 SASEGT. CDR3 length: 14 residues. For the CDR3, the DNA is TGTGCCAGCAGTGAGGACAGGGTATCAGATACGCAGTATTTT. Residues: CASSEDRVSDTQYF.

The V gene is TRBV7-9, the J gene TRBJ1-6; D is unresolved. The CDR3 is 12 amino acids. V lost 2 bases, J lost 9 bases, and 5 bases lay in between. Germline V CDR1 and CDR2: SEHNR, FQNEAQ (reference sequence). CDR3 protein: CASSLLGSPLHF. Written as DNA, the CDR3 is TGTGCCAGCAGCTTACTCGGTTCACCCCTCCACTTT.

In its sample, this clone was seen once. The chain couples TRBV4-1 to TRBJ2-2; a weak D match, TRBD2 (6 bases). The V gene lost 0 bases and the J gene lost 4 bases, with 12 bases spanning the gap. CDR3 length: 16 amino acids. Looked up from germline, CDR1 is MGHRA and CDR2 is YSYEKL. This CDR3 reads CASSQEGGAPTGELFF. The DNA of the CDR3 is TGCGCCAGCAGCCAAGAAGGAGGGGCGCCCACCGGGGAGCTGTTTTTT.

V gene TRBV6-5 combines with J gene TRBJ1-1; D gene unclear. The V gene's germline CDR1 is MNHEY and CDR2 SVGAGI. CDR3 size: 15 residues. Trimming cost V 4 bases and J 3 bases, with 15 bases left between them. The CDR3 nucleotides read TGTGCCAGCAGTTTCGGGGAATCCGGGGACACTGAAGCTTTCTTT. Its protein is CASSFGESGDTEAFF.

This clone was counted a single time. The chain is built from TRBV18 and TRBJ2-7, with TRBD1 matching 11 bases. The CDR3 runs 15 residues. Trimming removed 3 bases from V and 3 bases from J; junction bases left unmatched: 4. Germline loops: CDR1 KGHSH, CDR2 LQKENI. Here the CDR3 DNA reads TGTGCCAGCTCACCGGGGACAGGGGGTAACTACGAGCAGTACTTC. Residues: CASSPGTGGNYEQYF.

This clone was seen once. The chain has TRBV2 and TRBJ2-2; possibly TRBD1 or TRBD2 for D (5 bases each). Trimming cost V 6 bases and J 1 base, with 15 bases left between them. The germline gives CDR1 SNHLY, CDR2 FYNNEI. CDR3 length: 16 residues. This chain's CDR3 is CASSDFGTVNTGELFF. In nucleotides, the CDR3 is TGTGCCAGCAGCGATTTTGGGACGGTGAACACCGGGGAGCTGTTTTTT.